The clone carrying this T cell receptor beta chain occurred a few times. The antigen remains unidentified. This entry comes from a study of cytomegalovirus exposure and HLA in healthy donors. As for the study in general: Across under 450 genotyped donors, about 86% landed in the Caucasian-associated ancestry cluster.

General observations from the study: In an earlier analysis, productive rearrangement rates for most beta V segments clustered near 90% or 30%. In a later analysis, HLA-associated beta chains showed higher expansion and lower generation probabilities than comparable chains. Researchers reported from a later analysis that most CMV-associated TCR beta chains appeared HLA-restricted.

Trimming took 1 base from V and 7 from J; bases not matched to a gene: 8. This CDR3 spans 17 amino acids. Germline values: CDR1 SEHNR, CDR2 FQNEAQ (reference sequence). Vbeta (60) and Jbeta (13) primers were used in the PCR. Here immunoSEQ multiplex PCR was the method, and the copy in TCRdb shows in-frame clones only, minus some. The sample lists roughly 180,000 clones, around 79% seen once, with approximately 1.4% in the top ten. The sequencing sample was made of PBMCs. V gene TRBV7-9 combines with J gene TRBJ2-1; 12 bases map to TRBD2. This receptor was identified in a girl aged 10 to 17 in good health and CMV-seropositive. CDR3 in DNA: TGTGCCAGCAGCTTAGACCCAAGACTAGCGGGGGAGAATGAGCAGTTCTTC. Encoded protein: CASSLDPRLAGENEQFF.